These 17 T cell receptor beta chains came from one sample sequenced in a study of blood T cell repertoires in COVID-19. Profiling relied on immunoSEQ multiplex PCR, and the TCRdb table lists in-frame clones only, not all of them. Here the sample spans around 200,000 clones, roughly 80% being singletons. Sequenced input: peripheral blood. These receptors all come from a woman aged 45-59 years with acute or convalescent COVID-19.

The CDR3 sequence is CAWRTGPNTEAFF. The DNA of the CDR3 is TGTGCCTGGAGGACAGGACCGAACACTGAAGCTTTCTTT. The chain has TRBV30 and TRBJ1-1; perhaps TRBD1 as D (6 bases). From germline, CDR1 is GTSNPN and CDR2 SVGIG (reference sequence). The germline V and J ends were trimmed by 3 bases and 1 base, with 9 bases remaining between them. The CDR3 is 13 residues long.

The V gene is TRBV19, the J gene TRBJ2-2; 10 bases are a match to TRBD2. Germline CDR1 reads LNHDA; CDR2 reads SQIVND (reference sequence). V trimming: 5 bases; J trimming: 5 bases; junction bases outside the gene matches: 8. This CDR3 has 16 amino acids. The CDR3 here is CASSSRLAGRTGELFF. The CDR3, as DNA: TGTGCCAGTAGTTCCCGACTAGCGGGTCGAACCGGGGAGCTGTTTTTT. The variable domain in full, completed from reference TRBV19 and TRBJ2-2, reads DGGITQSPKYLFRKEGQNVTLSCEQNLNHDAMYWYRQDPGQGLRLIYYSQIVNDFQKGDIAEGYSVSREKKESFPLTVTSAQKNPTAFYLCASSSRLAGRTGELFFGEGSRLTVL.

This chain links TRBV2 with TRBJ2-7; 11 bases align to TRBD1. V shed 9 bases and J 1 base; nucleotides not matched to a gene: 11. CDR1 and CDR2 from the germline V gene are SNHLY and FYNNEI. The CDR3 totals 16 residues. The CDR3: CASTRTGGFFSYEQYF. Written as DNA, the CDR3 is TGTGCCAGTACTCGGACAGGGGGCTTTTTTTCCTACGAGCAGTACTTC.

This chain links TRBV18 with TRBJ1-1; tentatively, D is TRBD1 (6 bases). This CDR3 is 16 amino acids long. Trimming cost V 6 bases and J 7 bases, with 24 bases left between them. Germline-derived CDR1 and CDR2 are KGHSH and LQKENI. The DNA for the CDR3 is TGTGCCAGCTCTAGTCAACGGGGACAAGCCAGTGTTGAAGCTTTCTTT. Amino acids: CASSSQRGQASVEAFF.

The chain combines TRBV6-5 with TRBJ1-1; D gene unclear. Trimming took 7 bases from V and 1 from J, leaving 16 bases between them. Germline V gene data show CDR1 as MNHEY and CDR2 as SVGAGI. The CDR3 has 15 amino acids. The CDR3 DNA reads TGTGCCAGCATCCCGTCGAGGAATTCGAACACTGAAGCTTTCTTT. It translates to CASIPSRNSNTEAFF.

The rearrangement links TRBV30 to TRBJ2-7; D gene uncertain. V was trimmed by 2 bases and J by 4 bases, leaving 9 bases between them. CDR1 is GTSNPN, CDR2 SVGIG, per germline (reference sequence). CDR3 length: 12 amino acids. The chain's CDR3 is CAWSLDWYEQYF. CDR3 in DNA: TGTGCCTGGAGTCTCGACTGGTACGAGCAGTACTTC.

V and J are TRBV7-8 and TRBJ2-4; 7 bases fit TRBD1. The CDR3 covers 16 residues. Trimming at V came to 5 bases and at J to 4 bases, leaving 11 bases not matched to a gene. Germline values: CDR1 SGHVS, CDR2 FQNEAQ. The CDR3 coding sequence is TGTGCCAGCAGCATCGTCTCTCGGGACAGAAAAAACATTCAGTACTTC. As protein: CASSIVSRDRKNIQYF. The variable domain in full, with the rest retrieved from reference TRBV7-8 and TRBJ2-4, is GAGVSQSPRYKVAKRGQDVALRCDPISGHVSLFWYQQALGQGPEFLTYFQNEAQLDKSGLPSDRFFAERPEGSVSTLKIQRTQQEDSAVYLCASSIVSRDRKNIQYFGAGTRLSVL.

This chain joins TRBV4-1 and TRBJ2-3; TRBD2 matches 11 bases. After removal of 4 bases from V and 3 bases from J, the junction contained 9 bases not matched to a gene. The germline gives CDR1 MGHRA, CDR2 YSYEKL. The CDR3 covers 17 residues. CDR3 bases: TGCGCCAGCAGCCCCCAACGCCCTAGCGGGAGGACAGATACGCAGTATTTT. Translated, it gives CASSPQRPSGRTDTQYF.

This chain links TRBV5-5 with TRBJ1-4; TRBD1 aligns across 7 bases. V shed 5 bases and J 3 bases; nucleotides not matched to a gene: 4. Germline CDR1 and CDR2: SGHKS and YYEKEE (reference sequence). The CDR3 is 14 residues long. This chain's CDR3 is CASRRQGANEKLFF. In DNA, the CDR3 is TGTGCCAGCAGACGACAGGGAGCTAATGAAAAACTGTTTTTT.

This chain links TRBV19 with TRBJ1-5; D is ambiguous. CDR3 length: 14 amino acids. Germline values: CDR1 LNHDA, CDR2 SQIVND (reference sequence). The V and J ends lost 5 bases and 2 bases respectively, with 10 bases between them. The CDR3 is CASSSDSGNQPQHF. The DNA of the CDR3 is TGTGCCAGTAGTTCGGACTCCGGCAATCAGCCCCAGCATTTT.

The chain is built from TRBV7-2 and TRBJ2-7, with D unclear. V was cut by 4 bases and J by 3 bases, with 4 bases left in between. Germline assignment: CDR1 SGHTA and CDR2 FQGNSA. The CDR3 consists of 11 residues. As DNA, the CDR3 is TGTGCCAGCAGCTCAGACTACGAGCAGTACTTC. Translating gives CASSSDYEQYF. Full variable domain (outside the CDR3, taken from reference TRBV7-2 and TRBJ2-7): GAGVSQSPSNKVTEKGKDVELRCDPISGHTALYWYRQSLGQGLEFLIYFQGNSAPDKSGLPSDRFSAERTGGSVSTLTIQRTQQEDSAVYLCASSSDYEQYFGPGTRLTVT.

CDR3 amino acids: CASSGRTDRTEAFF. The DNA of the CDR3 is TGTGCCAGCAGCGGCCGAACGGACAGGACTGAAGCTTTCTTT. The chain is built from TRBV9 and TRBJ1-1, with TRBD1 matching over 7 bases. The germline CDR1 and CDR2 sequences are SGDLS and YYNGEE. The CDR3 totals 14 residues. V shed 3 bases, J shed 5 bases, and the junction held 7 bases outside the gene matches.

The chain combines TRBV27 with TRBJ2-6; 7 bases match TRBD1. Germline trimming cut 5 bases from V and 0 bases from J; bases unmatched to any gene: 4. Germline V CDR1 and CDR2: MNHEY, SMNVEV (reference sequence). CDR3 size: 16 residues. For the CDR3, the DNA is TGTGCCAGCAGTCGACAGGGAAGCTCTGGGGCCAACGTCCTGACTTTC. Protein sequence: CASSRQGSSGANVLTF.

This clone was detected once. The chain combines TRBV6-5 with TRBJ1-2; D gene unclear. Germline assignment: CDR1 MNHEY and CDR2 SVGAGI. V gave up 10 bases and J gave up 4 bases, with 10 bases separating them. There are 11 residues in the CDR3. The CDR3 DNA follows: TGTGCCACCACAGAGATCTATGGCTACACCTTC. Protein sequence: CATTEIYGYTF.

The genes are TRBV28 and TRBJ1-1; 7 nucleotides align to TRBD1. This CDR3 has 15 amino acids. V lost 7 bases to trimming and J lost 11 bases; unmatched junction nucleotides: 19. The V gene's germline CDR1 is MDHEN and CDR2 SYDVKM. DNA for the CDR3: TGTGCCAGCACGGACAGGTCGCGCGAGGGAATCGGGGCTTTCTTT. Translated: CASTDRSREGIGAFF.

V gene TRBV18 combines with J gene TRBJ2-5; D gene unclear. The V gene lost 3 bases and the J gene lost 3 bases, with 11 bases spanning the gap. Per the germline V gene, CDR1 is KGHSH and CDR2 is LQKENI. CDR3 length equals 14 residues. The CDR3 here is CASSPSGLKETQYF. Written as DNA, the CDR3 is TGTGCCAGCTCACCCTCAGGATTGAAAGAGACCCAGTACTTC.

The chain combines TRBV3-1 (or the pseudogene TRBV3-2) with TRBJ1-4; D is possibly TRBD1 (5 bases). The germline V and J ends were trimmed by 0 bases and 0 bases, with 11 bases remaining between them. Germline loops: CDR1 LGHDT, CDR2 YNNKEL (reference sequence). The CDR3 sequence is 17 residues long. In DNA, the CDR3 is TGTGCCAGCAGCCAAGATATTATGACAGCAACTAATGAAAAACTGTTTTTT. It codes for CASSQDIMTATNEKLFF.